Listed below are T cell receptor beta chains from one sample, sequenced in a study of OX40 agonist ivuxolimab in advanced cancers. Sequencing was performed with immunoSEQ multiplex PCR; in TCRdb, only in-frame clones are kept and a portion is missing. The data hold approximately 82,000 clones, with 70% to 90% observed a single time. The source was CD4+ or CD8+ T cells sorted from blood, collected in a trial of the OX40 agonist ivuxolimab. The receptors stem from an adult with an advanced solid tumor such as melanoma, head and neck, liver or kidney cancer. Both conserved end residues are part of each CDR3. The D gene is left open where the match is weak. Some rows mark clone size as missing; the rest say once, few, many or name a class of expanded clone.

once TRBJ1-2 TRBV5-5 - TGTGCCAGCAGCTTCGGGTTACAGACGGATTCCTACACCTTC CASSFGLQTDSYTF
- TRBJ1-6 TRBV30 TRBD1 TGTGCCTGGACCGGACAGGGGAATTCACCCCTCCACTTT CAWTGQGNSPLHF
- TRBJ2-7 TRBV29-1 TRBD2 TGCAGCGTTGACGGGGGGGCGGCAAACGAGCAGTACTTC CSVDGGAANEQYF
- TRBJ2-6 TRBV5-1 TRBD1 TGCGCCAGCAGGACCGCCGGGACAGGCGACTCTGGGGCCAACGTCCTGACTTTC CASRTAGTGDSGANVLTF
- TRBJ1-1 TRBV2 - TGTGCCAGCAGTTACCTGAACACTGAAGCTTTCTTT CASSYLNTEAFF
- TRBJ2-5 TRBV30 - TGTGCCTGGAGTGTGAGTATCGGAGAGACCCAGTACTTC CAWSVSIGETQYF
once TRBJ2-2 TRBV7-3 - TGTGCCAGCAGCTTGAATGCAGGGAAGAACGGGGAGCTGTTTTTT CASSLNAGKNGELFF
once TRBJ1-4 TRBV18 - TGTGCCAGCTCACCACTCGTTCACGGAACTAATGAAAAACTGTTTTTT CASSPLVHGTNEKLFF
- TRBJ1-2 TRBV7-9 - TGTGCCAGCAGCCTACGTGGGGCGGAATCTTATGGCTACACCTTC CASSLRGAESYGYTF
- TRBJ1-2 TRBV5-6 - TGTGCCAGCAGCGAACTGTCGGGGGCGTGGTTTGGCTACACCTTC CASSELSGAWFGYTF
- TRBJ1-1 TRBV9 - TGTGCCAGCAGCCCCGCCGGGGCACCTCCAATGAACACTGAAGCTTTCTTT CASSPAGAPPMNTEAFF
- TRBJ1-6 TRBV6-5 TRBD1 TGTGCCAGCAGTCGAACAGGGGTTAATTCACCCCTCCACTTT CASSRTGVNSPLHF
once TRBJ1-5 TRBV18 - TGTGCCAGCTCACCCTCAGGCGGGAGCAATCAGCCCCAGCATTTT CASSPSGGSNQPQHF
- TRBJ2-5 TRBV18 - TGTGCCAGCTCACCTGGTGGGGGGGCCCAGGAGACCCAGTACTTC CASSPGGGAQETQYF
few TRBJ2-1 TRBV5-1 - TGCGCCAGCAGCTTGGCAGCTAGCTCCTACAATGAGCAGTTCTTC CASSLAASSYNEQFF
- TRBJ1-1 TRBV19 - TGTGCCAGTAGTATCGGCGGGAACACTGAAGCTTTCTTT CASSIGGNTEAFF
- TRBJ2-3 TRBV10-3 - TGTGCCACCACCCTGGGGGGATCAGATACGCAGTATTTT CATTLGGSDTQYF
few TRBJ1-4 TRBV4-1 TRBD1 TGCGCCAGCAGCCACGCCCTTCGTCAGGGGGCGATACGCGAAAAACTGTTTTTT CASSHALRQGAIREKLFF
- TRBJ2-5 TRBV18 TRBD2 TGTGCCAGCTCACCACGAGCGGGACTAGCGGCACAAGAGACCCAGTACTTC CASSPRAGLAAQETQYF
few TRBJ1-6 TRBV7-9 TRBD1 TGTGCCAGCAGCCCGACAGGGGGCGGGGGGAGCTCCTATAATTCACCCCTCCACTTT CASSPTGGGGSSYNSPLHF
- TRBJ2-7 TRBV5-8 - TGTGCCACCGGTTATACCTACGAGCAGTACTTC CATGYTYEQYF
- TRBJ1-2 TRBV5-6 TRBD1 TGTGCCAGCAGCGCAACAGGGGTCTACACCTTC CASSATGVYTF
- TRBJ1-2 TRBV2 TRBD1 TGTGCCAGCAGTGACCGCAGGGGGCAGGGCTATGGCTACACCTTC CASSDRRGQGYGYTF
- TRBJ1-4 TRBV27 - TGTGCCAGCAGTTCTAACGATGCAACTAATGAAAAACTGTTTTTT CASSSNDATNEKLFF
- TRBJ2-7 TRBV4-2 - TGTGCCAGCAGCCAAGTCGCACATAGCTACGAGCAGTACTTC CASSQVAHSYEQYF
- TRBJ2-7 TRBV7-9 - TGTGCCAGCAGCCCACGTCCTTCCTCCTACGAGCAGTACTTC CASSPRPSSYEQYF
- TRBJ1-5 TRBV2 TRBD1 TGTGCCAGCAGGGAGCAACAGGGGGTTCACAGCAATCAGCCCCAGCATTTT CASREQQGVHSNQPQHF
- TRBJ2-7 TRBV7-2 TRBD2 TGTGCCAGCAGCTCCGCCAACGGGGGGGCTTTGTACGAGCAGTACTTC CASSSANGGALYEQYF
- TRBJ2-1 TRBV30 - TGTGCCTGGAGTACCCGGAGTCATTACAATGAGCAGTTCTTC CAWSTRSHYNEQFF
once TRBJ1-3 TRBV9 TRBD1 TGTGCCAGCAGCGTAGGGCCGGGACAGGGAGTATCTGGAAACACCATATATTTT CASSVGPGQGVSGNTIYF
- TRBJ2-3 TRBV6-1 TRBD2 TGTGCCAGCAGTGGGACTAGCGGCACAGATACGCAGTATTTT CASSGTSGTDTQYF
- TRBJ2-3 TRBV27 - TGTGCCAGCAGTTTGGGCACAGATACGCAGTATTTT CASSLGTDTQYF
- TRBJ1-2 TRBV15 - TGTGCCACCAGCAGAGATCGAGGACAGAGCTATGGCTACACCTTC CATSRDRGQSYGYTF
- TRBJ2-7 TRBV11-2 - TGTGCCAGCAGCCCCTTCGGGGGAAATCTCTACGAGCAGTACTTC CASSPFGGNLYEQYF
- TRBJ1-5 TRBV19 - TGTGCTGCTAACGGAGGGCAGTCCAATCAGCCCCAGCATTTT CAANGGQSNQPQHF
- TRBJ1-1 TRBV29-1 - TGCAGCGCCCCGGGGGACACTGAAGCTTTCTTT CSAPGDTEAFF
- TRBJ1-1 TRBV2 - TGTGCCAGCTCGGGGGGTCAGGGCACTGAAGCTTTCTTT CASSGGQGTEAFF
- TRBJ2-7 TRBV5-1 TRBD2 TGCGCCAGCAGCCAAGGACTAGCGGGACCCTACGAGCAGTACTTC CASSQGLAGPYEQYF
- TRBJ1-1 TRBV7-9 - TGTGCCAGCAGCTTACCTAAACAGGGAATGGACACTGAAGCTTTCTTT CASSLPKQGMDTEAFF
- TRBJ1-4 TRBV7-2 - TGTGCCAGCAGCTCCACAAGGGGACGGAATAATGAAAAACTGTTTTTT CASSSTRGRNNEKLFF
- TRBJ2-7 TRBV5-6 - TGTGCCAGCAGCTTGTTTGGCGTAACCTACGAGCAGTACTTC CASSLFGVTYEQYF
- TRBJ1-1 TRBV7-9 - TGTGCCAGCAGCTTAGGAAGAGGTATTCACACTGAAGCTTTCTTT CASSLGRGIHTEAFF
- TRBJ1-2 TRBV7-9 - TGTGCCAGCAGCTTAGGACAGGCGAACTATGGCTACACCTTC CASSLGQANYGYTF
- TRBJ1-6 TRBV18 - TGTGCCAGCTCATCCGGGGCCGAGTCACTCCACTTT CASSSGAESLHF
- TRBJ1-5 TRBV7-9 - TGTGCCAGCAGCTTAGATCAGGGAAATCCCTTCAATCAGCCCCAGCATTTT CASSLDQGNPFNQPQHF
- TRBJ1-2 TRBV19 - TGTGCCAGTACCCAAAGGGAGGGGCGCAACTATGGCTACACCTTC CASTQREGRNYGYTF
- TRBJ1-2 TRBV5-8 - TGTGCCAGCAGCTTGGATCCTGGGAACTATGGCTACACCTTC CASSLDPGNYGYTF
- TRBJ2-3 TRBV4-1 - TGCGCCAGCAGCCAAGGTATTGCCGGGACTCCGGGGAATTTT CASSQGIAGTPGNF
- TRBJ2-3 TRBV29-1 TRBD2 TGCAGCGTTGGCCGGCTAGCGGGGGGGAGGAGAACAGATACGCAGTATTTT CSVGRLAGGRRTDTQYF
- TRBJ2-2 TRBV9 TRBD2 TGTGCCAGCAGCGTAGGAGTCGGGCAGCGGGACGGCGGGGAGCTGTTTTTT CASSVGVGQRDGGELFF
few TRBJ1-2 TRBV4-1 - TGCGCCAGCAGCCCCATTGTTGGGAGTTCTCCCTATGGCTACACCTTC CASSPIVGSSPYGYTF
- TRBJ1-2 TRBV5-1 - TGCGCCAGCAGCTTGGTGGACCAGGCCTATGGCTACACCTTC CASSLVDQAYGYTF
- TRBJ1-3 TRBV18 - TGTGCCAGCTCACCCATCCTCGCGGGTGGGGCTGGAAACACCATATATTTT CASSPILAGGAGNTIYF
- TRBJ2-1 TRBV5-1 TRBD2 TGCGCCAGCAGCCCCCAGGCGGGGGTGGGCAATGAGCAGTTCTTC CASSPQAGVGNEQFF
- TRBJ2-7 TRBV7-2 TRBD2 TGTGCCAGCAGCTGGACTAGCGGGGGGGCCTACGAGCAGTACTTC CASSWTSGGAYEQYF
once TRBJ2-5 TRBV7-9 TRBD2 TGTGCCAGCAGCATTAGTGGCGGGGGGACCAAAGAGACCCAGTACTTC CASSISGGGTKETQYF
- TRBJ2-7 TRBV2 - TGTGCCAGCAGTGTGGAGGGTAGGGGGTACGAGCAGTACTTC CASSVEGRGYEQYF
- TRBJ2-3 TRBV18 TRBD1 TGTGCCAGCTCACGTAACAGGGGGGAAACAGATACGCAGTATTTT CASSRNRGETDTQYF